The clone carrying this TCR beta chain has a handful of counts. The antigen is unknown. TCRdb called the RT-PCR reads again in MiXCR, with one record for every CDR3 protein. The sample records under 950,000 distinct CDR3 sequences, around 21% being singletons. This sample stems from a study of response to subunit inactivated influenza vaccine. Study-level points and caveats: T cells newly recruited by each seasonal influenza vaccination are few, the authors suggested.

The origin of this receptor is a middle-aged man who received an inactivated influenza vaccine. The sample here was PBMCs from blood, taken 4 to 6 days after vaccination.

The CDR3 is CASSDGGNQPQHF. The CDR3 DNA follows: TGTGCCAGCAGTGACGGCGGCAATCAGCCCCAGCATTTT. This chain joins TRBV25-1 and TRBJ1-5; the D is unclear. V was cut by 3 bases and J by 2 bases, with 5 bases left in between. CDR3 size: 13 residues. Germline V gene sequence: CDR1 MGHDK, CDR2 SYGVNS.